A selection of T cell receptor beta chains follows, all from one sample in a study of metastatic and nonmetastatic thyroid tumors. From the PCR reads, TCRdb re-called clones with MiXCR. The data hold about 14,000 clones, with approximately 29% observed a single time. The material sequenced was tumor tissue. All receptors come from a female donor with papillary thyroid cancer or a benign thyroid nodule (not recorded which). Some clones in this sample may be carry-over from other donors' samples. CDR3s include the opening cysteine and the closing phenylalanine or tryptophan. A D gene is named only where the DNA matches it firmly. The listing skips clone size in some rows; elsewhere it reads once, few, many or a size class.

v_gene,d_gene,j_gene,abundance,CDR3aa,CDR3nt
TRBV6-1,NA,TRBJ2-2,few,CASRTGDTGELFF,TGTGCCAGCCGGACGGGAGACACCGGGGAGCTGTTTTTT
TRBV28,NA,TRBJ2-4,many,CASSWGADLRF,TGTGCCAGCAGTTGGGGGGCGGACCTTCGCTTC
TRBV7-2,NA,TRBJ2-3,many,CASSLSGSDTQYF,TGTGCCAGCAGCTTATCTGGTTCCGATACGCAGTATTTT
TRBV4-1,TRBD1,TRBJ2-5,NA,CASSQAPGQGETQYF,TGCGCCAGCAGCCAAGCCCCCGGACAGGGCGAGACCCAGTACTTC
TRBV28,NA,TRBJ1-3,many,CASNQGFPGNTIYF,TGTGCCAGCAATCAGGGTTTCCCTGGAAACACCATATATTTT
TRBV24-1,TRBD2,TRBJ2-7,NA,CATSEGTSGKGSYEQYF,TGTGCCACCAGTGAGGGGACTAGCGGGAAGGGATCCTACGAGCAGTACTTC
TRBV30,TRBD1,TRBJ1-2,NA,CAWSRQGALKYGYTF,TGTGCCTGGAGTAGGCAGGGGGCCCTGAAATATGGCTACACCTTC
TRBV27,TRBD2,TRBJ2-2,NA,CASSLSRLAGGGELFF,TGTGCCAGCAGTTTATCCCGACTAGCGGGAGGCGGGGAGCTGTTTTTT
TRBV6-1,TRBD1,TRBJ2-7,few,CASTWGTMTGANEQYF,TGTGCCAGCACCTGGGGAACTATGACAGGGGCTAACGAGCAGTACTTC
TRBV28,TRBD1,TRBJ2-7,few,CASSPGQGYEQYF,TGTGCCAGCAGTCCTGGACAGGGTTATGAGCAGTACTTC
TRBV28,NA,TRBJ1-5,many,CASRIGGRSNQPQHF,TGTGCCAGCAGGATAGGGGGGAGGAGCAATCAGCCCCAGCATTTT
TRBV5-4,TRBD1,TRBJ2-1,many,CASSKQGYNEQFF,TGTGCCAGCAGCAAACAGGGGTACAATGAGCAGTTCTTC
TRBV20-1,NA,TRBJ1-4,many,CSARRATNEKLFF,TGCAGTGCTAGACGTGCAACTAATGAAAAACTGTTTTTT
TRBV4-3,NA,TRBJ2-2,medium-sized,CASSQGRPRIGLNTGELFF,TGCGCCAGCAGCCAAGGCCGGCCGCGCATAGGGCTGAACACCGGGGAGCTGTTTTTT
TRBV6-4,NA,TRBJ1-3,medium-sized,CASPTTTILADGPGNTIYF,TGTGCCAGCCCTACGACCACCATTCTGGCCGACGGGCCTGGAAACACCATATATTTT
TRBV20-1,TRBD1,TRBJ1-1,NA,CSASILGTANTEAFF,TGCAGTGCTAGTATATTGGGGACAGCGAACACTGAAGCTTTCTTT
TRBV12-3/TRBV12-4,NA,TRBJ2-2,NA,CASRPANTGELFF,TGTGCCAGCAGGCCGGCGAACACCGGGGAGCTGTTTTTT
TRBV12-3/TRBV12-4,NA,TRBJ2-7,NA,CASSLAKYEQYF,TGTGCCAGCAGTTTAGCCAAATACGAGCAGTACTTC
TRBV10-3,TRBD2,TRBJ2-7,many,CAISEAIAGGVDEQYF,TGTGCCATCAGTGAGGCAATAGCGGGAGGTGTCGACGAGCAGTACTTC
TRBV20-1,TRBD1,TRBJ1-6,NA,CSVPTGGGGSPLHF,TGCAGTGTCCCGACAGGGGGCGGGGGTTCACCCCTCCACTTT
TRBV11-2,NA,TRBJ1-6,NA,CASSLDGGSFLHF,TGTGCCAGCAGCTTAGATGGGGGGTCTTTCCTCCACTTT
TRBV9,TRBD2,TRBJ2-1,NA,CASSSRTSGTHNEQFF,TGTGCCAGCAGCTCCCGTACTAGCGGGACCCACAATGAGCAGTTCTTC
TRBV19,NA,TRBJ1-5,NA,CASSILGGMEPQHF,TGTGCCAGTAGTATCCTCGGAGGTATGGAGCCCCAGCATTTT
TRBV11-3,TRBD1,TRBJ1-2,NA,CASSLAAGGDYGYTF,TGTGCCAGCAGCTTAGCGGCAGGGGGCGACTATGGCTACACCTTC
TRBV29-1,NA,TRBJ1-1,many,CSVGRANTEAFF,TGCAGCGTTGGACGGGCGAACACTGAAGCTTTCTTT
TRBV6-1,TRBD1,TRBJ2-7,few,CASATGGDFYEQYF,TGTGCCAGCGCGACAGGGGGCGACTTTTACGAGCAGTACTTC